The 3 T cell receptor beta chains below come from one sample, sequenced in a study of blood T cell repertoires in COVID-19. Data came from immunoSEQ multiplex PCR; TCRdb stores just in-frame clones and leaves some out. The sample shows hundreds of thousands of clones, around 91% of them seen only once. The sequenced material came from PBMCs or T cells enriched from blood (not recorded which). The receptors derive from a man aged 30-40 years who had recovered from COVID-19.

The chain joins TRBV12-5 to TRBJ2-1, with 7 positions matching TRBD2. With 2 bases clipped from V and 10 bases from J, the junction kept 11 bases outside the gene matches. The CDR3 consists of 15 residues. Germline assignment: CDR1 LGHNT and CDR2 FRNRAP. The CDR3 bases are TGTGCTAGTGGTTTGTATGCCCTCTCGGGACTAGAGCAGTTCTTC. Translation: CASGLYALSGLEQFF.

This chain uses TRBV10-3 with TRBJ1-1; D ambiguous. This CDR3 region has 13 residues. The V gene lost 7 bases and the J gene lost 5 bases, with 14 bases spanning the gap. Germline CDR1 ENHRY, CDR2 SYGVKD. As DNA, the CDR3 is TGTGCCATCACGGGAGGCTCGGGTACTGAAGCTTTCTTT. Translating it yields CAITGGSGTEAFF.

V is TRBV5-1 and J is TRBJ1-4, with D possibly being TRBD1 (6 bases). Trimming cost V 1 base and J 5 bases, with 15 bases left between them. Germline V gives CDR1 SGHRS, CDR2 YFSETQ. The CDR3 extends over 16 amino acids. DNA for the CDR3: TGCGCCAGCAGCTTGTCCTACAGGGTGGAGAATGAAAAACTGTTTTTT. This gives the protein CASSLSYRVENEKLFF.